The sequence of this T cell receptor beta chain was determined in a study of CD8 T cells in Susac syndrome. The CDR3 totals 14 residues. The V end was cut by 6 bases, the J end by 2 bases, with 14 bases between. Reverse transcription of about 0.45 to 1 ug RNA used random hexamers. The CDR3 of TCR beta was amplified by immunoSEQ multiplex PCR across 54 Vbeta and 13 Jbeta. Each CDR3 protein is one row after TCRdb ran MiXCR on the immunoSEQ multiplex PCR reads. The sample shows about 120,000 distinct CDR3 sequences, around 95% of them seen only once. This sequence joins TRBV12-3 or TRBV12-4 and TRBJ2-7; TRBD1 or TRBD2 may be the D gene (5 bases each). The material sequenced was CD8+ T cells from PBMCs. The receptor's source is a human donor with Susac syndrome. CDR3 residues: CASSRDADAYEQYF. The CDR3 region has the DNA TGTGCCAGCAGCCGGGACGCCGACGCCTACGAGCAGTACTTC.